The 13 T cell receptor beta chains presented below share a single source sample, sequenced in a study of T-cell reconstitution after alpha-beta-depleted transplantation in children. Preparation of the TCRbeta library was carried out with unique molecular identifiers. TCRdb fed the PCR reads into MiXCR, producing one record per CDR3 protein. The data contain 180,000 or so distinct CDR3 sequences, 5% to 6.5% of them singletons. This sample comprised PBMCs, obtained before TCRalphabeta/CD19-depleted stem cell transplant. The receptors originated from a girl under three years old with combined immunodeficiency, due to receive a stem cell transplant.

This clonotype was seen ten or more times. V usage is TRBV4-1 and J usage is TRBJ2-7; D gene ambiguous. CDR1 is MGHRA, CDR2 YSYEKL, per germline. This CDR3 spans 14 amino acids. V lost 5 bases to trimming and J lost 0 bases, with 11 bases between them. The CDR3 sequence: CASSSFTNSYEQYF. CDR3 in DNA: TGCGCCAGCAGCTCATTCACTAACTCCTACGAGCAGTACTTC.

This clonotype was detected many times. This sequence joins TRBV6-1 and TRBJ2-2; TRBD1 agrees at 9 bases. Germline V gene sequence: CDR1 MNHNS, CDR2 SASEGT. Trimming removed 4 bases from V and 3 bases from J; junction bases left unmatched: 3. This CDR3 has 15 amino acids. Here the CDR3 DNA reads TGTGCCAGCAGTGGGGGGACAGGGTACACCGGGGAGCTGTTTTTT. It codes for CASSGGTGYTGELFF.

This clonotype was counted at least ten times. The genes are TRBV18 and TRBJ2-1, with TRBD2 matching over 10 bases. The length of the CDR3 is 15 residues. Germline V gene lookup returns CDR1 KGHSH and CDR2 LQKENI. Germline trimming cut 3 bases from V and 4 bases from J; bases unmatched to any gene: 3. The CDR3 DNA is TGTGCCAGCTCACCCCGGACTAGCGGTTACAATGAGCAGTTCTTC. It encodes CASSPRTSGYNEQFF.

This clonotype was seen ten or more times. The rearrangement uses TRBV20-1 and TRBJ2-7; 8 nucleotides match TRBD2. Germline values: CDR1 DFQATT, CDR2 SNEGSKA (reference sequence). Trimming took 6 bases from V and 5 from J; bases not matched to a gene: 12. This CDR3 has 14 residues. The CDR3 region is CSAPQGTRRNEQYF. The DNA for the CDR3 is TGCAGTGCCCCCCAGGGGACTAGACGTAACGAGCAGTACTTC.

This clonotype appeared many times. The chain is built from TRBV20-1 and TRBJ2-7, with 9 bases fitting TRBD2. CDR1 and CDR2 from the germline V gene are DFQATT and SNEGSKA (reference sequence). CDR3 length equals 16 residues. J lost 0 bases, V lost 0 bases, and 6 bases had no gene match. This CDR3 reads CSARDTIAGASYEQYF. DNA of the CDR3: TGCAGTGCTAGAGATACAATAGCGGGGGCCTCCTACGAGCAGTACTTC.

This clonotype was detected ten times or more. V usage is TRBV4-3 and J usage is TRBJ2-2; the D gene is possibly TRBD1 (5 bases). This CDR3 contains 15 residues. Germline lookup yields CDR1 LGHNA and CDR2 YSLEER. Trimming cost V 1 base and J 6 bases, with 12 bases left between them. The CDR3 bases are TGCGCCAGCAGCCAAGGGGAAAAGGGGTCCGGGGAGCTGTTTTTT. This translates into CASSQGEKGSGELFF.

This clonotype was found a few times. This sequence joins TRBV3-1 and TRBJ2-2; TRBD1 agrees at 8 bases. V was clipped by 5 bases and J by 4 bases; unmatched bases: 12. Germline CDR1 is LGHDT and CDR2 is YNNKEL (reference sequence). The CDR3 has 17 residues. CDR3 region: CASSKHLRTGPTGELFF. The CDR3 DNA sequence: TGTGCCAGCAGCAAGCACCTCCGGACAGGGCCCACCGGGGAGCTGTTTTTT. Full variable domain (rest looked up from reference TRBV3-1 and TRBJ2-2): DTAVSQTPKYLVTQMGNDKSIKCEQNLGHDTMYWYKQDSKKFLKIMFSYNNKELIINETVPNRFSPKSPDKAHLNLHINSLELGDSAVYFCASSKHLRTGPTGELFFGEGSRLTVL.

Ten or more counts support this clonotype. The chain joins TRBV12-3 or TRBV12-4 to TRBJ1-3; no clear D gene. CDR3 length equals 14 residues. V was trimmed by 6 bases and J by 0 bases, leaving 9 bases between them. CDR3 residues: CASSHRSSGNTIYF. CDR3 sequence (DNA): TGTGCCAGCAGCCACCGGTCCTCTGGAAACACCATATATTTT.

This clonotype was counted at least ten times. The chain is built from TRBV5-1 and TRBJ2-1; 10 nucleotides agree with TRBD2. Unmatched junction bases numbered 7, after V lost 5 bases and J lost 8 bases. CDR1 and CDR2 from the germline V gene are SGHRS and YFSETQ. The CDR3 is made up of 14 amino acids. The CDR3, as DNA: TGCGCCAGCAGGGATAGCGGGGGGCGGGATGAGCAGTTCTTC. This gives the protein CASRDSGGRDEQFF.

The V call is TRBV14, the J call TRBJ2-1, with D perhaps TRBD2 (6 bases). The CDR3 has 16 residues. The ends were cut back, 0 bases at V and 2 bases at J, with 11 bases in the middle. Germline CDR1 reads SGHDN; CDR2 reads FVKESK. This CDR3 is CASSQDGRLPYNEQFF. The DNA of the CDR3 is TGTGCCAGCAGCCAAGACGGGAGACTCCCCTACAATGAGCAGTTCTTC.

Regarding this clonotype: An end of the junction differs from the germline gene, which may be a read error. This chain joins TRBV20-1 and TRBJ2-6, with D perhaps TRBD2 (6 bases). CDR3 length equals 16 residues. In germline, CDR1 is DFQATT, CDR2 SNEGSKA (reference sequence). DNA of the CDR3: TGCTGTGCTAGAGGGAGGCAGGGTCCTGGGGCCAACGTCCTGACTTTC. This encodes CCARGRQGPGANVLTF.

Concerning this clonotype: With a much larger clone just one base away, this may be a read error. The chain couples TRBV6-2 or TRBV6-3 to TRBJ2-1; D remains unclear. Germline lookup yields CDR1 MNHEY and CDR2 SVGEGT. The CDR3 spans 15 residues. The CDR3 reads CASSYTIGVWNEQLF. In DNA, the CDR3 is TGTGCCAGCAGTTACACAATTGGGGTATGGAATGAGCAGTTGTTC.

About this clonotype itself: Possible read error: a much larger clone is one base away. The V gene is TRBV28, the J gene TRBJ2-3, with D uncertain. This CDR3 comprises 19 residues. The germline CDR1 and CDR2 sequences are MDHEN and SYDVKM. CDR3 sequence: CASSLWDPTLPDSTDTRYF. The CDR3 nucleotides read TGTGCCAGCAGTTTGTGGGATCCGACTTTGCCCGATAGCACAGATACGCGGTATTTT.